This TCR beta chain was sequenced for a study of beta chain features in type 1 diabetes. Findings of the study overall: Patients with Type 1 diabetes showed moderately but significantly shorter TCRB CDR3s in all four CD4+ subsets. Reads derived from cDNA could over-represent cells showing high TCR expression.

Trimming left V 11 bases short and J 1 base short, with 15 bases between. The CDR3 spans 13 residues. CDR1 MNHEY and CDR2 SMNVEV come from the germline V gene (reference sequence). Notes on this clone: Its antigen is not known.

Expressed TCRB transcripts were sequenced because the isolated RNA had all been reverse transcribed beforehand. TCRdb's table, derived via immunoSEQ multiplex PCR, lists solely in-frame clones and lacks some. The sample shows hundreds of thousands of clones, about 14% of them seen only once. Every donor provided one heparinised blood draw, which averaged about 116 mL. Cell sorting via CD45RO/CCR7/CD25/CD127/CD95/CD27 was performed to obtain CD4+ naive, central memory, regulatory and stem cell-like memory cells. Purities in excess of 95% were seen in all sorted populations. Sequencing was done on a sample of naive CD4+ T cells from blood. The chain recombines TRBV27 with TRBJ2-7; no clear D gene. This sequence originates from a man aged 18 to 35 with type 1 diabetes. CDR3 coding DNA: TGTGCCTCCCGGGTGTGGGGTTCCTACGAGCAGTACTTC. Translated, it gives CASRVWGSYEQYF.